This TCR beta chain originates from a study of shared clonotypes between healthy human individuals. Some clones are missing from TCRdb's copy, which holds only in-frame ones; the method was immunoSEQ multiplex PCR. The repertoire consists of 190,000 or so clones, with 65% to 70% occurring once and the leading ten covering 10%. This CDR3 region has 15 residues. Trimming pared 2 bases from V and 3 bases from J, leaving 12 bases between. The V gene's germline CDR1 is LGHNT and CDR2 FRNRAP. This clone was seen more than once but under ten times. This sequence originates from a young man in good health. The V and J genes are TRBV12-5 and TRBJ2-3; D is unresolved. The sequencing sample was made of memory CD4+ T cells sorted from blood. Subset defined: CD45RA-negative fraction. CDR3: CASGLLTSGTDTQYF. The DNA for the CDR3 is TGTGCTAGTGGTTTGCTTACCTCTGGGACAGATACGCAGTATTTT. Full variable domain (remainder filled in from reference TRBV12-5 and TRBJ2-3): DARVTQTPRHKVTEMGQEVTMRCQPILGHNTVFWYRQTMMQGLELLAYFRNRAPLDDSGMPKDRFSAEMPDATLATLKIQPSEPRDSAVYFCASGLLTSGTDTQYFGPGTRLTVL.